This TCR beta chain was obtained from a study of blood T cell repertoires in COVID-19. At the level of the study: PBMCs, B-cell-depleted T cells, or T cells were the source of the cDNA or gDNA that made up the material.

This CDR3 comprises 17 residues. Germline values: CDR1 MDHEN, CDR2 SYDVKM. The germline V and J ends were trimmed by 6 bases and 2 bases, with 20 bases remaining between them. Clones were read by immunoSEQ multiplex PCR, and TCRdb kept only the in-frame ones, dropping some. The sample carries under 200,000 clones, roughly 87% recorded once. Sequenced: PBMCs or T cells enriched from blood (not recorded which). The chain has TRBV28 and TRBJ2-1, with D tentatively TRBD1 (6 bases). This TCR was sampled from a man between 50 and 59 years old who had recovered from COVID-19. DNA for the CDR3: TGTGCCAGCAGAACAGGGCCAGGGTCTAATACCTACAATGAGCAGTTCTTC. Its translation: CASRTGPGSNTYNEQFF.